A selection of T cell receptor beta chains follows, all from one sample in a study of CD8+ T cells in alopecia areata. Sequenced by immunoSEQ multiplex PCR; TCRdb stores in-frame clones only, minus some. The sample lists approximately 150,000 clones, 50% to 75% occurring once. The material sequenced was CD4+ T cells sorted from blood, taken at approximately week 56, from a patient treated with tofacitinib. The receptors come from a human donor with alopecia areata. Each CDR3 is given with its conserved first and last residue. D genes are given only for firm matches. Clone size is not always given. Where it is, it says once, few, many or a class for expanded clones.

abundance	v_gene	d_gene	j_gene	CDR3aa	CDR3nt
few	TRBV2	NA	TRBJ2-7	CASSGRPYEQYF	TGTGCCAGCAGTGGACGGCCCTACGAGCAGTACTTC
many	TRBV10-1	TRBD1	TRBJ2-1	CASSELGPGGYNEQFF	TGCGCCAGCAGTGAGTTAGGGCCAGGGGGCTACAATGAGCAGTTCTTC
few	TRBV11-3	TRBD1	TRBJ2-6	CASSPGTGAGANVLTF	TGTGCCAGCAGCCCAGGGACAGGGGCCGGGGCCAACGTCCTGACTTTC
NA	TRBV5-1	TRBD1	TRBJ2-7	CASSSRTGAYEQYF	TGCGCCAGCAGCTCCAGGACAGGAGCCTACGAGCAGTACTTC
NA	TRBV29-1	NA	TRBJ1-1	CSGADRSNNEAFF	TGCAGCGGCGCGGACAGAAGCAATAATGAAGCTTTCTTT
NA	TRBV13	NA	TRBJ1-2	CASSLARGEGYGYTF	TGTGCCAGCAGCTTAGCGAGGGGCGAAGGCTATGGCTACACCTTC
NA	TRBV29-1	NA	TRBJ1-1	CSVLGGDTEAFF	TGCAGCGTTTTAGGGGGGGACACTGAAGCTTTCTTT
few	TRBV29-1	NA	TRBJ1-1	CSVLDSRLAPFF	TGCAGCGTCCTCGACAGTCGACTAGCCCCTTTCTTT
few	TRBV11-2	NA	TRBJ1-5	CASSSGHNQPQHF	TGTGCCAGCAGTTCGGGACACAATCAGCCCCAGCATTTT
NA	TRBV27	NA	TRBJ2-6	CASSAAGANVLTF	TGTGCCAGCAGTGCCGCTGGGGCCAACGTCCTGACTTTC
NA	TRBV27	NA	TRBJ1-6	CASSFLRGGGSPLHF	TGTGCCAGCAGTTTCCTTCGCGGGGGAGGGTCACCCCTCCACTTT
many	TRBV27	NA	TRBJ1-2	CASSTRLNYGYTF	TGTGCCAGCAGTACTAGACTTAACTATGGCTACACCTTC
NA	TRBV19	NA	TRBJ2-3	CASISRSGTDTQYF	TGTGCCAGTATTTCGCGTTCAGGCACAGATACGCAGTATTTT
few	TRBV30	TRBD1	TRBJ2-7	CAWSGDRGWTYEQYF	TGTGCCTGGAGTGGGGACAGGGGATGGACCTACGAGCAGTACTTC
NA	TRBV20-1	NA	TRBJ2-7	CSASLHEQYF	TGCAGTGCTAGTCTCCACGAGCAGTACTTC
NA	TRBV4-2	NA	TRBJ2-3	CASSQGTVASTDTQYF	TGTGCCAGCAGCCAAGGGACGGTGGCTAGCACAGATACGCAGTATTTT
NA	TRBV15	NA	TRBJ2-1	CATSRDLNYLNEQFF	TGTGCCACCAGCAGAGATCTGAACTACCTAAATGAGCAGTTCTTC
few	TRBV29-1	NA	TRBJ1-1	CSVVTHREAFF	TGCAGCGTTGTGACGCACAGAGAAGCTTTCTTT
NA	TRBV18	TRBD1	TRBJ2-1	CASSPPTGPYNEQFF	TGTGCCAGCTCACCACCGACAGGGCCCTACAATGAGCAGTTCTTC
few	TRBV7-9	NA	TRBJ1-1	CASSPGRTGTEAFF	TGTGCCAGCAGCCCCGGACGGACGGGCACTGAAGCTTTCTTT
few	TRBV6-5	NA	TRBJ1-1	CASSPRELEEAFF	TGTGCCAGCAGTCCCCGCGAGTTGGAGGAAGCTTTCTTT
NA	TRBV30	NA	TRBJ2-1	CAWSRVSYNEQFF	TGTGCCTGGAGCAGGGTCTCCTACAATGAGCAGTTCTTC
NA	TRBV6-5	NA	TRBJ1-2	CASSYRGIGYTF	TGTGCCAGCAGTTACAGGGGTATAGGCTACACCTTC
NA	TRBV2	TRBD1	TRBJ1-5	CASSRDRGSEPQHF	TGTGCCAGCAGTCGGGACAGGGGAAGTGAGCCCCAGCATTTT
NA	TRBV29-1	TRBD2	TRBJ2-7	CSVTGGTNEQYF	TGCAGCGTGACGGGGGGGACAAACGAGCAGTACTTC
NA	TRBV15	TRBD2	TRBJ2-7	CATSRDPKRGGEQYF	TGTGCCACCAGCAGAGATCCGAAGCGGGGAGGCGAGCAGTACTTC
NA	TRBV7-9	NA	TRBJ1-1	CASSIRQVMNTEAFF	TGTGCCAGCAGCATTAGACAGGTCATGAACACTGAAGCTTTCTTT
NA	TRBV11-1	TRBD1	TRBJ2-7	CASSLTGAPYEQYF	TGTGCCAGCAGCTTGACAGGGGCCCCCTACGAGCAGTACTTC
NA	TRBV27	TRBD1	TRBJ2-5	CASSPRQGRETQYF	TGTGCCAGCAGTCCCCGACAGGGAAGGGAGACCCAGTACTTC
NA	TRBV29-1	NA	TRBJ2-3	CSVGPGSSTDTQYF	TGCAGCGTTGGGCCCGGTAGTAGCACAGATACGCAGTATTTT
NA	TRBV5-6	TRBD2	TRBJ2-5	CASSPGLAGGETQYF	TGTGCCAGCAGCCCTGGGCTAGCGGGGGGTGAGACCCAGTACTTC
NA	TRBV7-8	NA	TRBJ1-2	CASSEDSNYGYTF	TGTGCCAGCAGCGAGGACAGTAACTATGGCTACACCTTC
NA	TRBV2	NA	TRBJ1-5	CASSEGDYSNQPQHF	TGTGCCAGCAGTGAAGGGGATTATAGCAATCAGCCCCAGCATTTT
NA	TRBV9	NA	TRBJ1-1	CASSPTLRGLAFF	TGTGCCAGCAGCCCAACCCTTCGGGGGCTGGCTTTCTTT
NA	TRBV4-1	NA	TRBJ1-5	CASSQDHYSNQPQHF	TGCGCCAGCAGCCAAGATCACTATAGCAATCAGCCCCAGCATTTT
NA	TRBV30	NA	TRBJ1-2	CAWSRQRRQVNYGYTF	TGTGCCTGGAGTCGACAGCGGCGGCAAGTTAACTATGGCTACACCTTC
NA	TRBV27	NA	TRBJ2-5	CASRGGWETQYF	TGTGCCAGCAGGGGGGGCTGGGAGACCCAGTACTTC
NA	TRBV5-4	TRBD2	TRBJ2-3	CASSLAGGADTQYF	TGTGCCAGCAGCTTGGCCGGGGGGGCAGATACGCAGTATTTT
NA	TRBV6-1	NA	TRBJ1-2	CASRPSSNYGYTF	TGTGCCAGCAGACCCTCCAGTAACTATGGCTACACCTTC
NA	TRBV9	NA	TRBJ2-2	CASSAIWTALNTGELFF	TGTGCCAGCAGCGCTATTTGGACAGCCCTAAACACCGGGGAGCTGTTTTTT
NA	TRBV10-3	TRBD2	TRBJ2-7	CAISDRGGSYEQYF	TGTGCCATCAGTGACCGGGGAGGGTCCTACGAGCAGTACTTC
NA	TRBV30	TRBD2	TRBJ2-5	CAWSVRVQRGSYQETQYF	TGTGCCTGGAGTGTACGGGTACAGCGGGGGTCGTACCAAGAGACCCAGTACTTC
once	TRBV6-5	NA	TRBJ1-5	CASSRTSDSNQPQHF	TGTGCCAGCAGTCGGACATCAGATAGCAATCAGCCCCAGCATTTT
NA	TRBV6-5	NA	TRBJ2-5	CASSLNSRQETQYF	TGTGCCAGCAGTTTGAACAGCCGCCAAGAGACCCAGTACTTC
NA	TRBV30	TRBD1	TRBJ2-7	CAWSVGRILGRFGTGGSYEQYF	TGTGCCTGGAGTGTTGGACGCATTTTGGGTCGTTTCGGGACAGGGGGCTCCTACGAGCAGTACTTC